Each of the 18 T cell receptor beta chains below was sequenced from the same sample in a study of blood T cell repertoires in COVID-19. Method: immunoSEQ multiplex PCR; TCRdb's copy keeps in-frame clones and lacks some. The sample lists some 490,000 clones; approximately 91% were seen once. Sequenced sample: PBMCs or T cells enriched from blood (not recorded which). The receptors here all came from a woman in her sixties or seventies who had recovered from COVID-19.

As for this clone: This same CDR3 is encoded by further DNA sequences in the sample. The chain links TRBV3-1 (or the pseudogene TRBV3-2) to TRBJ2-3; D is undetermined. Trimming cost V 3 bases and J 6 bases, with 4 bases left between them. The CDR3 is 11 amino acids. Germline assignment: CDR1 LGHDT and CDR2 YNNKEL (reference sequence). CDR3 coding DNA: TGTGCCAGCAGCCACTCGGATACGCAGTATTTT. Translated, it gives CASSHSDTQYF.

The rearrangement uses TRBV5-1 and TRBJ1-4; D may be TRBD1 (6 bases). Germline V gene sequence: CDR1 SGHRS, CDR2 YFSETQ. The CDR3 spans 14 residues. The V end was cut by 0 bases, the J end by 8 bases, with 11 bases between. In nucleotides, the CDR3 is TGCGCCAGCAGCTTGGAACCGGGGGGCGAAAAACTGTTTTTT. This sequence encodes CASSLEPGGEKLFF.

The V and J genes are TRBV5-8 and TRBJ2-7; 8 positions agree with TRBD1. The CDR3 has 15 residues. Germline CDR1 is SGHTS and CDR2 is YDEGEE. The J segment lost 5 bases and the V segment lost 2 bases, leaving 9 bases of the junction unmatched. The CDR3: CASSFSDRAVHEQYF. The CDR3 DNA sequence: TGTGCCAGCAGCTTTTCGGACAGGGCCGTCCACGAGCAGTACTTC. Complete variable domain (other parts from reference TRBV5-8 and TRBJ2-7): EAGVTQSPTHLIKTRGQQATLRCSPISGHTSVYWYQQALGLGLQFLLWYDEGEERNRGNFPPRFSGRQFPNYSSELNVNALELEDSALYLCASSFSDRAVHEQYFGPGTRLTVT.

The CDR3 sequence: CASSRQSGERYGYTF. CDR3 in DNA: TGTGCCAGCAGCAGACAGTCAGGGGAGCGCTATGGCTACACCTTC. V usage is TRBV14 and J usage is TRBJ1-2, with a possible D match to TRBD1 (6 bases). CDR3 length: 15 amino acids. Germline V lookup: CDR1 SGHDN, CDR2 FVKESK. Trimming took 5 bases from V and 4 from J, leaving 17 bases between them. Based on the CDR3 plus reference TRBV14 and TRBJ1-2, the full variable domain is EAGVTQFPSHSVIEKGQTVTLRCDPISGHDNLYWYRRVMGKEIKFLLHFVKESKQDESGMPNNRFLAERTGGTYSTLKVQPAELEDSGVYFCASSRQSGERYGYTFGSGTRLTVV.

This sequence joins TRBV5-1 and TRBJ2-3, with D maybe TRBD2 (5 bases). Trimming stripped 2 bases from V and 8 bases from J, with 6 bases between. Per germline, CDR1 SGHRS and CDR2 YFSETQ. This CDR3 is built from 11 residues. Written as DNA, the CDR3 is TGCGCCAGCAGCTTAGGAGGTACGCAGTATTTT. This sequence encodes CASSLGGTQYF.

The V gene is TRBV3-1 (or the pseudogene TRBV3-2), the J gene TRBJ2-7; TRBD2 agrees at 9 bases. The CDR3 extends over 15 amino acids. Per germline, CDR1 LGHDT and CDR2 YNNKEL (reference sequence). V was pared by 4 bases and J by 3 bases, with 7 bases of the junction left unmatched. The CDR3 region has the DNA TGTGCCAGCAGCCTGCAGCGGGGGGCCCACTACGAGCAGTACTTC. Translated, it gives CASSLQRGAHYEQYF.

Only one count was recorded for this clone. The CDR3 is CASSLATGGFNQPQHF. For the CDR3, the DNA is TGTGCCAGCAGCTTAGCGACAGGGGGGTTTAATCAGCCCCAGCATTTT. This chain connects TRBV11-3 to TRBJ1-5; 9 nucleotides match TRBD1. This CDR3 has 16 amino acids. Trimming removed 1 base from V and 4 bases from J; junction bases left unmatched: 5. Germline CDR1 reads SGHNT; CDR2 reads YENEEA.

The genes are TRBV6-5 and TRBJ1-2, with TRBD1 identical over 7 bases. Germline V gives CDR1 MNHEY, CDR2 SVGAGI. This CDR3 has 13 amino acids. J gave up 8 bases and V 6 bases, and 9 bases lay outside the gene matches. CDR3 in DNA: TGTGCCAGCAGCCTGGGACAGTCTCTCGGCTACACCTTC. This sequence encodes CASSLGQSLGYTF.

This rearrangement joins TRBV5-8 to TRBJ2-3; 10 positions match TRBD2. The length of the CDR3 is 15 residues. Germline CDR1 and CDR2: SGHTS and YDEGEE. The V gene end was trimmed by 2 bases and the J gene end by 6 bases; junction bases not matched to a gene: 6. The CDR3 loop reads CASSFQRGGTDTQYF. As DNA, the CDR3 is TGTGCCAGCAGCTTCCAGCGGGGGGGTACGGATACGCAGTATTTT.

The V call is TRBV2, the J call TRBJ1-3; 11 nucleotides line up with TRBD1. Trimming at V came to 3 bases and at J to 8 bases, leaving 6 bases not matched to a gene. The CDR3 has 15 residues. Germline CDR1 SNHLY, CDR2 FYNNEI. The CDR3 region has the DNA TGTGCCAGCAGTGAGCCGGGACAGGGGGGAGACACCATATATTTT. Translated, it gives CASSEPGQGGDTIYF.

This clone was recorded once. V gene TRBV7-8 combines with J gene TRBJ2-3; tentatively, D is TRBD2 (5 bases). Germline assignment: CDR1 SGHVS and CDR2 FQNEAQ. V gave up 7 bases and J gave up 0 bases, with 11 bases separating them. The CDR3 totals 14 residues. CDR3 DNA sequence: TGTGCCAGCACCACTAGACCTAGCACAGATACGCAGTATTTT. Its translation: CASTTRPSTDTQYF.

The V and J genes are TRBV28 and TRBJ1-5, with 9 bases fitting TRBD1. Germline-derived CDR1 and CDR2 are MDHEN and SYDVKM. V lost 4 bases and J lost 6; bases outside the gene matches: 7. This CDR3 has 15 residues. CDR3 DNA sequence: TGTGCCAGCAGTTCGCCGGGACAGGGAACTCAGCCCCAGCATTTT. Translated, it gives CASSSPGQGTQPQHF.

The gene calls are TRBV6-1 and TRBJ1-1; 10 bases match TRBD1. Germline V CDR1 and CDR2: MNHNS, SASEGT. With V trimmed by 2 bases and J by 0 bases, 9 bases remained unmatched. This CDR3 has 18 amino acids. CDR3 sequence: CASSENPRDRGVNTEAFF. In DNA, the CDR3 is TGTGCCAGCAGTGAAAACCCCCGGGACAGGGGAGTGAACACTGAAGCTTTCTTT.

This clone was seen a few times. The chain carries TRBV18 and TRBJ1-3; D not certain. With 3 bases removed from V and 4 bases from J, the gap between germline ends came to 10 bases. Germline-derived CDR1 and CDR2 are KGHSH and LQKENI. CDR3 size: 14 residues. The CDR3 reads CASSPQDYGNTIYF. For the CDR3, the DNA is TGTGCCAGCTCACCCCAAGACTACGGAAACACCATATATTTT.

The V and J genes are TRBV19 and TRBJ1-5, with D possibly being TRBD1 (5 bases). This CDR3 is built from 18 residues. V dropped 3 bases and J dropped 2 bases, with 20 bases sitting between them. Germline values: CDR1 LNHDA, CDR2 SQIVND (reference sequence). The CDR3, as DNA: TGTGCCAGTAGTATCGTCCCAGGGCGGAAGAATGGCAATCAGCCCCAGCATTTT. It is translated as CASSIVPGRKNGNQPQHF.

The V and J genes are TRBV5-6 and TRBJ2-5, with unresolved D. The V and J ends lost 0 bases and 5 bases respectively, with 11 bases between them. The germline gives CDR1 SGHDT, CDR2 YYEEEE. This CDR3 contains 14 residues. The chain's CDR3 is CASSLVSGGETQYF. The DNA of the CDR3 is TGTGCCAGCAGCTTGGTCTCTGGTGGCGAGACCCAGTACTTC.

The chain links TRBV5-1 to TRBJ2-2, with 7 bases identical to TRBD1. Trimming removed 4 bases from V and 6 bases from J; junction bases left unmatched: 6. Germline V gene lookup returns CDR1 SGHRS and CDR2 YFSETQ. The CDR3 covers 14 residues. The DNA of the CDR3 is TGCGCCAGCAGCGATAACACAGGGGCCGGGGAGCTGTTTTTT. Amino acid sequence: CASSDNTGAGELFF.

This clone appeared a few times. Here the CDR3 DNA reads TGTGCCAGCAGTTTTGGGGGGGTATACTTTGGGAGCAATCAGCCCCAGCATTTT. The encoded protein is CASSFGGVYFGSNQPQHF. The genes are TRBV28 and TRBJ1-5, with D perhaps TRBD1 (5 bases). The CDR3 extends over 18 amino acids. CDR1 and CDR2 (germline): MDHEN, SYDVKM. Trimming took off 3 bases at V and 1 base at J, with 19 bases between the two ends. The entire variable domain, with the rest obtained from reference TRBV28 and TRBJ1-5, is as follows: DVKVTQSSRYLVKRTGEKVFLECVQDMDHENMFWYRQDPGLGLRLIYFSYDVKMKEKGDIPEGYSVSREKKERFSLILESASTNQTSMYLCASSFGGVYFGSNQPQHFGDGTRLSIL.